The 23 T cell receptor beta chains presented below share a single source sample, sequenced in a study of control samples from healthy donors and cancer patients. The protocol was immunoSEQ multiplex PCR, while the TCRdb copy is restricted to in-frame clones and leaves out a portion. This table holds roughly 150,000 clones, almost 90% found once. Input material: blood. These receptors came from a man between 18 and 29 years old in good health.

This sequence joins TRBV6-4 and TRBJ2-3, with D possibly being TRBD1 (6 bases). This CDR3 spans 13 amino acids. Germline V CDR1 and CDR2: MRHNA, SNTAGT. V was cut by 6 bases and J by 5 bases, with 12 bases left in between. The CDR3 here is CASSRGVEDTQYF. The DNA for the CDR3 is TGTGCCAGCAGCAGGGGAGTGGAAGATACGCAGTATTTT.

This sequence joins TRBV6-6 and TRBJ2-3, with 8 bases matching TRBD2. The CDR3 consists of 16 residues. V dropped 4 bases and J dropped 5; count of bases not matched to a gene: 11. The germline V gene has CDR1 MNHNY and CDR2 SVGAGI (reference sequence). CDR3 residues: CASSSPVERGRDTQYF. CDR3 in DNA: TGTGCCAGCAGTTCCCCGGTGGAGCGGGGGAGAGATACGCAGTATTTT.

The V and J genes are TRBV7-8 and TRBJ1-1; no clear D. The CDR3 is 13 residues long. Germline-derived CDR1 and CDR2 are SGHVS and FQNEAQ. V dropped 3 bases and J dropped 7 bases, with 12 bases sitting between them. This CDR3 reads CASSFRLNSEAFF. The CDR3 bases are TGTGCCAGCAGCTTCAGATTAAATAGTGAAGCTTTCTTT.

V is TRBV28 and J is TRBJ1-1; no clear D gene. Deletions cut 5 bases from V and 4 bases from J, with 5 bases between. CDR3 length equals 11 residues. From germline, CDR1 is MDHEN and CDR2 SYDVKM. CDR3 sequence: CASSVITEAFF. The CDR3 DNA reads as TGTGCCAGCAGTGTAATCACTGAAGCTTTCTTT.

The V call is TRBV5-4, the J call TRBJ1-6, with 7 bases lining up with TRBD1. Germline V CDR1 and CDR2: SGHNT, YYREEE (reference sequence). The CDR3 totals 16 residues. V was clipped by 0 bases and J by 7 bases; unmatched bases: 7. The CDR3: CASSLGGTAVNSPLHF. In DNA, the CDR3 is TGTGCCAGCAGCTTGGGGGGGACAGCAGTCAATTCACCCCTCCACTTT.

The sample holds one count of this clone. The gene calls are TRBV6-5 and TRBJ1-2; D ambiguous. Trimming cost V 0 bases and J 3 bases, with 14 bases left between them. This CDR3 spans 16 amino acids. In germline, CDR1 is MNHEY, CDR2 SVGAGI. For the CDR3, the DNA is TGTGCCAGCAGTTACTCTTCGGAGGGAGCCTACTATGGCTACACCTTC. Its translation: CASSYSSEGAYYGYTF.

V gene TRBV7-2 combines with J gene TRBJ2-5, with TRBD1 identical over 7 bases. The CDR3 spans 13 residues. Germline assignment: CDR1 SGHTA and CDR2 FQGNSA. J lost 9 bases, V lost 5 bases, and 9 bases had no gene match. CDR3: CASSADRVEAQYF. The DNA for the CDR3 is TGTGCCAGCAGCGCCGACAGGGTCGAGGCCCAGTACTTC.

The genes are TRBV30 and TRBJ2-3; 8 nucleotides line up with TRBD2. CDR3 length: 16 residues. From germline, CDR1 is GTSNPN and CDR2 SVGIG (reference sequence). After removal of 0 bases from V and 1 base from J, the junction contained 6 bases not matched to a gene. The DNA for the CDR3 is TGTGCCTGGAGTGTATCGGGCGGGGGGCGCACAGATACGCAGTATTTT. Its translation is CAWSVSGGGRTDTQYF.

J is TRBJ1-6 and V is TRBV19; possibly TRBD1 for D (5 bases). This CDR3 has 13 residues. V lost 6 bases and J 9 bases, leaving 12 bases between the germline ends. From germline, CDR1 is LNHDA and CDR2 SQIVND (reference sequence). The CDR3 nucleotides are TGTGCCAGTAGGACGGGGGTCGGTTCACCCCTCCACTTT. Translation: CASRTGVGSPLHF. The variable domain in full, with the rest retrieved from reference TRBV19 and TRBJ1-6, is DGGITQSPKYLFRKEGQNVTLSCEQNLNHDAMYWYRQDPGQGLRLIYYSQIVNDFQKGDIAEGYSVSREKKESFPLTVTSAQKNPTAFYLCASRTGVGSPLHFGNGTRLTVT.

The chain couples TRBV2 to TRBJ2-7; D might be TRBD2 (5 bases). The V end was cut by 2 bases, the J end by 2 bases, with 10 bases between. The CDR3 runs to 14 residues. Germline V lookup: CDR1 SNHLY, CDR2 FYNNEI. CDR3 DNA: TGTGCCAGCAGTGAACTGCCGGGGACCTACGAGCAGTACTTC. Its protein product is CASSELPGTYEQYF.

J is TRBJ2-5 and V is TRBV3-1 (or the pseudogene TRBV3-2), with 8 bases matching TRBD1. Germline V gene sequence: CDR1 LGHDT, CDR2 YNNKEL (reference sequence). The CDR3 sequence is 14 residues long. Germline trimming cut 4 bases from V and 5 bases from J; bases unmatched to any gene: 6. The CDR3 region is CASSPDRADETQYF. CDR3 in DNA: TGTGCCAGCAGCCCGGACAGGGCCGATGAGACCCAGTACTTC.

V gene TRBV4-1 combines with J gene TRBJ1-1; D uncertain. The CDR3 extends over 17 amino acids. Germline CDR1 MGHRA, CDR2 YSYEKL. V lost 5 bases and J 6 bases, leaving 25 bases between the germline ends. The CDR3 DNA reads TGCGCCAGCAGCACTGACTCGCAAGTGGCCCCGACGGCTGAAGCTTTCTTT. Translating gives CASSTDSQVAPTAEAFF.

The rearrangement uses TRBV6-2 or TRBV6-3 and TRBJ2-3; 9 bases match TRBD1. The CDR3 length is 15 residues. Germline values: CDR1 MNHEY, CDR2 SVGEGT. Losses at the gene ends were 6 bases for V and 1 base for J; bases not matched to a gene: 5. CDR3 nucleotide sequence: TGTGCCAGCAGCCGCAGACAGGGGGGCACAGATACGCAGTATTTT. Translated: CASSRRQGGTDTQYF.

The chain links TRBV6-2 or TRBV6-3 to TRBJ2-7, with D maybe TRBD1 (6 bases). Germline CDR1 MNHEY, CDR2 SVGEGT. The V end was cut by 2 bases, the J end by 2 bases, with 16 bases between. The CDR3 is 16 amino acids. CDR3 protein: CASSYGGRGTTYEQYF. The DNA of the CDR3 is TGTGCCAGCAGTTACGGTGGCAGGGGCACAACCTACGAGCAGTACTTC.

The gene calls are TRBV19 and TRBJ1-1; 7 bases match TRBD1. Unmatched junction bases numbered 10, after V lost 6 bases and J lost 0 bases. The CDR3 extends over 16 amino acids. Germline loops: CDR1 LNHDA, CDR2 SQIVND (reference sequence). The CDR3 loop reads CASRVDLGQLNTEAFF. The CDR3 DNA sequence: TGTGCCAGTAGAGTAGACCTGGGACAGTTGAACACTGAAGCTTTCTTT. The entire variable domain, with the rest obtained from reference TRBV19 and TRBJ1-1, is as follows: DGGITQSPKYLFRKEGQNVTLSCEQNLNHDAMYWYRQDPGQGLRLIYYSQIVNDFQKGDIAEGYSVSREKKESFPLTVTSAQKNPTAFYLCASRVDLGQLNTEAFFGQGTRLTVV.

The genes are TRBV5-4 and TRBJ2-2; 11 bases match TRBD1. Germline lookup yields CDR1 SGHNT and CDR2 YYREEE (reference sequence). Germline trimming cut 4 bases from V and 0 bases from J; bases unmatched to any gene: 2. The CDR3 spans 16 residues. In DNA, the CDR3 is TGTGCCAGCAGCCGGGGACAGGGGGCGAACACCGGGGAGCTGTTTTTT. Translation: CASSRGQGANTGELFF.

This chain links TRBV15 with TRBJ1-3; perhaps TRBD1 as D (6 bases). The CDR3 length is 15 residues. CDR1 is LNHNV and CDR2 is YYDKDF in the germline V gene (reference sequence). V was trimmed by 5 bases and J by 4 bases, leaving 15 bases between them. This CDR3 reads CATSPDYREGNTIYF. The CDR3 DNA reads as TGTGCCACCAGCCCGGACTACAGGGAAGGAAACACCATATATTTT.

The chain joins TRBV7-6 to TRBJ1-1; TRBD1 matches 8 bases. From germline, CDR1 is SGHVS and CDR2 FNYEAQ. V gave up 0 bases and J gave up 1 base; unmatched junction bases: 7. The CDR3 totals 17 residues. CDR3 nucleotides: TGTGCCAGCAGCTTAGCCGGCAGGGGGCTGGGGAACACTGAAGCTTTCTTT. This gives the protein CASSLAGRGLGNTEAFF.

The chain joins TRBV12-3 or TRBV12-4 to TRBJ1-4; no clear D gene. V was shortened by 3 bases and J by 8 bases, with 7 bases between the two germline ends. The CDR3 totals 12 residues. CDR3 amino acids: CASSFEGEKLFF. The DNA of the CDR3 is TGTGCCAGCAGTTTCGAGGGAGAAAAACTGTTTTTT.

In its sample, this clone was seen many times. The chain links TRBV7-2 to TRBJ1-6, with 11 bases fitting TRBD1. CDR1 and CDR2 (germline): SGHTA, FQGNSA. The CDR3 is made up of 15 amino acids. J was trimmed by 10 bases and V by 1 base; bases with no gene match: 3. The CDR3 reads CASSLVGTGGSPLHF. CDR3 DNA: TGTGCCAGCAGCTTAGTAGGGACAGGGGGATCACCCCTCCACTTT.

The chain joins TRBV19 to TRBJ2-5, with 8 nucleotides matching TRBD1. Germline assignment: CDR1 LNHDA and CDR2 SQIVND (reference sequence). This CDR3 has 15 residues. The J segment lost 5 bases and the V segment lost 3 bases, leaving 8 bases of the junction unmatched. CDR3 loop: CASSIRTGRLETQYF. Written as DNA, the CDR3 is TGTGCCAGTAGTATTCGGACAGGGAGGTTGGAGACCCAGTACTTC.

The chain has TRBV5-4 and TRBJ1-2; possible D gene TRBD1, 5 bases. The V gene lost 4 bases and the J gene lost 8 bases, with 15 bases spanning the gap. The CDR3 is 13 amino acids. Germline V gives CDR1 SGHNT, CDR2 YYREEE (reference sequence). In DNA form, the CDR3 reads TGTGCCAGCAGCCCCTCCGGGGCCCTGGGCTACACCTTC. Translating gives CASSPSGALGYTF.

The J gene is TRBJ1-6, the V gene TRBV7-2; 7 bases align to TRBD1. CDR3 length equals 16 residues. In germline, CDR1 is SGHTA, CDR2 FQGNSA. The junction had 11 bases not matched to a gene; V was cut back by 5 bases and J by 7 bases. DNA for the CDR3: TGTGCCAGCAGCCTAACCGGACAGGCTTGGAATTCACCCCTCCACTTT. Amino acids: CASSLTGQAWNSPLHF.